The T cell receptor (beta chain) under discussion was sequenced for a study of cytomegalovirus exposure and HLA in healthy donors. The V gene lost 2 bases and the J gene lost 5 bases, with 13 bases spanning the gap. CDR1 and CDR2 from the germline V gene are MDHEN and SYDVKM. The length of the CDR3 is 15 residues. Amplification used 60 Vbeta primers and 13 Jbeta primers. TCRdb keeps only in-frame clones here, not all; method: immunoSEQ multiplex PCR. The sample has approximately 100,000 clones; over 60% are singletons. This TCR derives from a woman in her late teens or twenties in good health and CMV-seropositive. Sequenced material: PBMCs. The chain couples TRBV28 to TRBJ1-5, with a tentative D call TRBD1 (5 bases). The CDR3 DNA is TGTGCCAGCAGTTTAGGGGGACTCCCCGATCAGCCCCAGCATTTT. The encoded protein is CASSLGGLPDQPQHF.